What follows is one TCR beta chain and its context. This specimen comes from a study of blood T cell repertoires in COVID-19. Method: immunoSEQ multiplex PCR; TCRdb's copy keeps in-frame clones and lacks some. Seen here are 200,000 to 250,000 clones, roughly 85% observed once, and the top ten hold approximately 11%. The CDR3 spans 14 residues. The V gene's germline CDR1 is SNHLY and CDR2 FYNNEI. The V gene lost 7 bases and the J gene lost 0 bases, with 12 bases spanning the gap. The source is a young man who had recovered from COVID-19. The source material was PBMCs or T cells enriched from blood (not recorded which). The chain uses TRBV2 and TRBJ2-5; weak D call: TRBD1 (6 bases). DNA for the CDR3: TGTGCCAGCAAACGAGACAGGAACCAAGAGACCCAGTACTTC. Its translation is CASKRDRNQETQYF.